The rows below give T cell receptor beta chains drawn from one sample of a study of blood T cell repertoires in COVID-19. Sequenced by immunoSEQ multiplex PCR; TCRdb stores in-frame clones only, minus some. The sample has 45,000 to 55,000 clones; around four fifths are singletons. Sequenced sample: peripheral blood. The source is a man aged 50-59 years with acute or convalescent COVID-19. CDR3s include the opening cysteine and the closing phenylalanine or tryptophan. The D gene is left open where the match is weak. Rows may omit the clone size; those that give it use once, few, many or a size class.

J,V,D,size,DNA,CDR3
TRBJ2-7,TRBV30,TRBD1,-,TGTGCCTGGAGCACGACAGGGACGGGCGAGCAGTACTTC,CAWSTTGTGEQYF
TRBJ1-6,TRBV27,-,medium-sized,TGTGCCAGCAGTTCGGTGATTAATTCACCCCTCCACTTT,CASSSVINSPLHF
TRBJ2-1,TRBV27,-,-,TGTGCCAGCAGTTTTGGGCAGGATTACTACAATGAGCAGTTCTTC,CASSFGQDYYNEQFF
TRBJ1-6,TRBV7-9,-,-,TGTGCCAGCAGCCTAAAAGAAAATTCACCCCTCCACTTT,CASSLKENSPLHF
TRBJ1-5,TRBV30,TRBD1,-,TGTGCCTGGTCGGCAGGGGGGTCTCAGCCCCAGCATTTT,CAWSAGGSQPQHF
TRBJ2-1,TRBV7-3,-,-,TGTGCCAGCAGCTTACGGCGGAGGCCCCGGGGGCAGTTCTTC,CASSLRRRPRGQFF
TRBJ1-2,TRBV6-5,-,once,TGTGCCAGCAGAGAGTTACTCGTTTCTAACTATGGCTACACCTTC,CASRELLVSNYGYTF
TRBJ2-5,TRBV5-1,TRBD2,once,TGCGCCAGCAGCGCCTCGGGACTAGCGGGGGGGCCTTCCGAGACCCAGTACTTC,CASSASGLAGGPSETQYF
TRBJ2-3,TRBV6-5,-,few,TGTGCCAGCACTCAGACAGGCCTGGCAGATACGCAGTATTTT,CASTQTGLADTQYF
TRBJ1-2,TRBV6-1,-,-,TGTGCCAGCAGTGACCTGACGGGAATCTATGGCTACACCTTC,CASSDLTGIYGYTF
TRBJ2-1,TRBV7-6,-,-,TGTGCCAGCAGCCCTACAGGGCCGGCTCGGTCCTACAATGAGCAGTTCTTC,CASSPTGPARSYNEQFF
TRBJ2-2,TRBV5-1,-,-,TGCGCCAGCAAGATAGAGAACACCGGGGAGCTGTTTTTT,CASKIENTGELFF
TRBJ2-1,TRBV3-1/TRBV3-2,TRBD2,few,TGTGCCAGCACTCGGGGCCTAGCGGGGGGTGGTGAGCAGTTCTTC,CASTRGLAGGGEQFF
TRBJ1-1,TRBV15,-,-,TGTGCCACCAGCCGGGGGACGAACACTGAAGCTTTCTTT,CATSRGTNTEAFF
TRBJ2-7,TRBV4-1,-,few,TGCGCCAGCAGCCAAGTTCAACAGGGCTCCTACGAGCAGTACTTC,CASSQVQQGSYEQYF
TRBJ1-3,TRBV4-1,TRBD1,-,TGCGCCAGCAGCCAGCCAGGACAGGGGGCAACTGGAAACACCATATATTTT,CASSQPGQGATGNTIYF
TRBJ2-7,TRBV2,TRBD2,-,TGTGCCAGCAGTGAGGCTAGCGGGAGTATTTACGAGCAGTACTTC,CASSEASGSIYEQYF
TRBJ2-1,TRBV12-3/TRBV12-4,TRBD2,-,TGTGCCAGCAGGCTAGCGGGAGGGCCGATGTTCTTC,CASRLAGGPMFF
TRBJ2-5,TRBV5-6,TRBD2,few,TGTGCCAGCAGCTTGAATGGAGCGGGATACCAAGAGACCCAGTACTTC,CASSLNGAGYQETQYF
TRBJ2-7,TRBV10-3,TRBD1,-,TGTGCCATCAGTGGGGGAGACAGGGAAGGCGAGCAGTACTTC,CAISGGDREGEQYF
TRBJ2-7,TRBV19,TRBD2,once,TGTGCCAGTAGTATCTCGAGCGGGAGTATCCACGAGCAGTACTTC,CASSISSGSIHEQYF
TRBJ1-6,TRBV3-1/TRBV3-2,TRBD1,-,TGTGCCAGCAGCCAGATGACAGGGGACTCACCCCTCCACTTT,CASSQMTGDSPLHF